The subject of this entry is one TCR beta chain. Its antigen is as yet unknown. This record belongs to a study of blood T cells in healthy people across ages. PCR was performed a second time for 7 to 11 cycles using a sample-barcoded 5' primer and a J-beta primer mix. Sequencing recovered at least 2.5 million CDR3-containing paired-end reads from each sample. Each CDR3 protein is one row after TCRdb ran MiXCR on the 5' RACE reads. Here the sample spans about 620,000 distinct CDR3 sequences, 21% being singletons. Study results and caveats: Samples with more naive T cells showed higher observed beta diversity. From one million sequenced T cells, diversity estimates were lower bounds.

CDR3 length equals 16 residues. The germline CDR1 and CDR2 sequences are SGHTA and FQGNSA. Each sample provided at least 6 micrograms of extracted total RNA. This rearrangement joins TRBV7-2 to TRBJ2-5; 8 bases fit TRBD2. Gene TRBJ2-1 matches the end of the DNA better, so the J call may be wrong. The sample taken for sequencing was blood. This TCR was recovered from a man between 70 and 80 years old in good health. CDR3 region: CASSLVPAGAFGEQFF. DNA for the CDR3: TGTGCCAGCAGCTTAGTTCCAGCGGGAGCCTTCGGCGAGCAGTTCTTC.